The rows below give T cell receptor beta chains drawn from one sample of a study of PD-1 blockade in classical Hodgkin lymphoma. Produced via immunoSEQ multiplex PCR; TCRdb's table is partial and in-frame only. Of under 100,000 clones in the sample, roughly 84% were seen once. The sample in question was peripheral blood mononuclear cells (PBMCs), obtained at baseline. The receptors come from a human donor with classical Hodgkin lymphoma. The CDR3 runs from the conserved cysteine through the conserved F or W. The D gene is left open where the match is weak. A clone size is listed for some rows: how often the clone was seen (once, few, many), or a class if it is expanded.

D,J,size,length,V,DNA,CDR3
.,TRBJ2-6,.,17,TRBV28,TGTGCCAGCAGCCGACCCCGGCCGCAGCCTGGGGCCAACGTCCTGACTTTC,CASSRPRPQPGANVLTF
.,TRBJ2-7,.,15,TRBV7-2,TGTGCCAGCAGCTTAAAGGAGCTCTCCTCCTACGAGCAGTACTTC,CASSLKELSSYEQYF
.,TRBJ1-3,.,12,TRBV28,TGTGCCAGCAGTACCACTAGGGCCACCATATATTTT,CASSTTRATIYF
.,TRBJ1-1,.,15,TRBV14,TGTGCCAGCAGCCAAAACGTCGCAAGCAGCACTGAAGCTTTCTTT,CASSQNVASSTEAFF
.,TRBJ1-1,.,15,TRBV4-1,TGCGCCAGCCGTCTACTAGCCAGGGGGAACACTGAAGCTTTCTTT,CASRLLARGNTEAFF
.,TRBJ1-2,once,15,TRBV7-9,TGTGCCAGCAGCTTAGCTCTCAGGGAAGTGGGCGGCTACACCTTC,CASSLALREVGGYTF
.,TRBJ1-1,.,15,TRBV5-1,TGCGCCAGCAGCCAGGGAGGACCGGGGGGCACTGAAGCTTTCTTT,CASSQGGPGGTEAFF
TRBD1,TRBJ1-5,.,15,TRBV15,TGTGCCACCGCACCGCCCGGGACAGGGGGTCAGCCCCAGCATTTT,CATAPPGTGGQPQHF
.,TRBJ2-5,once,12,TRBV7-8,TGTGCCAGCAGCTACTTCGAAGAGACCCAGTACTTC,CASSYFEETQYF
TRBD2,TRBJ2-3,.,14,TRBV28,TGTGCCAGCTGGGAGGGGTGGCGGGTGGATACGCAGTATTTT,CASWEGWRVDTQYF
.,TRBJ2-3,.,17,TRBV5-1,TGCGCCAGCAGCCTATCCGGGACGTCCACTAGCACAGATACGCAGTATTTT,CASSLSGTSTSTDTQYF
.,TRBJ1-2,.,13,TRBV28,TGTGCCAGCAGGGGGGGGCCTAACTATGGCTACACCTTC,CASRGGPNYGYTF
TRBD1,TRBJ1-1,many,13,TRBV28,TGTGCCAGCGTCCGACAGGGGCGCACTGAAGCTTTCTTT,CASVRQGRTEAFF
TRBD1,TRBJ1-1,.,14,TRBV6-5,TGTGCCAGCAGTTACTCAGACAGGGTATTAGGTGCTTTCTTT,CASSYSDRVLGAFF
TRBD1,TRBJ2-7,.,15,TRBV6-1,TGTGCCAGCAGTCCCTTGGCGTCAGGGGGCGACGAGCAGTACTTC,CASSPLASGGDEQYF
.,TRBJ1-4,.,20,TRBV21-1,TGTGCCAGCAGCAAAGCCGGTAGGCAGGGGGTTAGAAGAGGAAGGGAAAAACTGTTTTTT,CASSKAGRQGVRRGREKLFF
TRBD2,TRBJ2-3,.,15,TRBV15,TGTGCCACCAAGACAAGCGGGAGGAGCACAGATACGCAGTATTTT,CATKTSGRSTDTQYF
TRBD1,TRBJ1-1,.,15,TRBV6-1,TGTGCCAGCAGTGAAAGAGACAGGGGGAACACTGAAGCTTTCTTT,CASSERDRGNTEAFF
.,TRBJ1-1,.,13,TRBV6-1,TGTGCCAGCAGTCACCTTAGAGACACTGAAGCTTTCTTT,CASSHLRDTEAFF
.,TRBJ2-7,.,13,TRBV10-3,TGTGCCATCAGTGAGTCCTGGGTCCACGAGCAGTACTTC,CAISESWVHEQYF
.,TRBJ1-5,once,16,TRBV19,TGTGCCAGTAGTATAAGGACCCAGAAGGGCAATCAGCCCCAGCATTTT,CASSIRTQKGNQPQHF
.,TRBJ1-4,few,12,TRBV10-3,TGTGCCATCAAAGGGTCGGGCCGAAAACTGTTTTTT,CAIKGSGRKLFF
TRBD1,TRBJ2-7,.,14,TRBV7-9,TGTGCCAGCAGCTCTACCGGGACAGCATACGAGCAGTACTTC,CASSSTGTAYEQYF
TRBD1,TRBJ1-5,.,15,TRBV28,TGTGCCAGCAGAACGCAGGGGGCGCGGAATCAGCCCCAGCATTTT,CASRTQGARNQPQHF
.,TRBJ2-1,.,13,TRBV5-6,TGTGCCAGCAGTCCCCGCAGGGCCAATGAGCAGTTCTTC,CASSPRRANEQFF
TRBD2,TRBJ2-1,once,15,TRBV29-1,TGCAGCGTTGAAGACAGCGGGAGGGCCTACAATGAGCAGTTCTTC,CSVEDSGRAYNEQFF
TRBD2,TRBJ2-1,.,17,TRBV16,TGTGCCAGCAGCCAATCCCTTCCTAGCGGGGCCTACAATGAGCAGTTCTTC,CASSQSLPSGAYNEQFF
.,TRBJ1-1,.,13,TRBV7-2,TGTGCCAGCAGCTTAGGGCGTGGCGCTGAAGCTTTCTTT,CASSLGRGAEAFF
.,TRBJ2-3,.,14,TRBV10-3,TGTGCCATCAAGGCGGACCCCTCGGGTGATACGCAGTATTTT,CAIKADPSGDTQYF
.,TRBJ2-1,.,14,TRBV18,TGTGCCAGCTCACCACTGGGACATAACAATGAGCAGTTCTTC,CASSPLGHNNEQFF
TRBD2,TRBJ2-1,.,14,TRBV11-2,TGTGCCAGCAGCTGGGGGGGACCCTACAATGAGCAGTTCTTC,CASSWGGPYNEQFF
.,TRBJ2-3,.,15,TRBV5-6,TGTGCCAGCAGCTTGGGTAACCTACCCACAGATACGCAGTATTTT,CASSLGNLPTDTQYF
.,TRBJ2-1,.,15,TRBV7-9,TGTGCCAGCAGCTCATTAACGGTATCGATCAATGAGCAGTTCTTC,CASSSLTVSINEQFF
TRBD1,TRBJ2-1,once,11,TRBV29-1,TGCAGCGTTGGGACGTGGGACAGGGCGTTCTTC,CSVGTWDRAFF
TRBD1,TRBJ1-2,.,17,TRBV15,TGTGCCACCAGCAGCCGGGACAGGGGGAAAACTAACTATGGCTACACCTTC,CATSSRDRGKTNYGYTF
.,TRBJ2-7,.,15,TRBV2,TGTGCCAGCAGTGTGGGGTGGGACCGCTCCTACGAGCAGTACTTC,CASSVGWDRSYEQYF
TRBD1,TRBJ1-1,.,12,TRBV28,TGTGCCAGCAGCGTGGGACAGGGCGAAGCTTTCTTT,CASSVGQGEAFF
.,TRBJ2-1,many,12,TRBV2,TGTGCCAGCGGGCCCTCCTACAATGAGCAGTTCTTC,CASGPSYNEQFF
.,TRBJ2-7,.,15,TRBV10-3,TGTGCCATCAAAGGAGAGGGAGTCCGCTCCTACGAGCAGTACTTC,CAIKGEGVRSYEQYF
TRBD2,TRBJ2-5,.,15,TRBV9,TGTGCCAGCACCTACAGCGGGAGGCCCCAAGAGACCCAGTACTTC,CASTYSGRPQETQYF
TRBD2,TRBJ2-2,once,15,TRBV6-4,TGTGCCAGCAGCGGGACTAGCGGGAACACCGGGGAGCTGTTTTTT,CASSGTSGNTGELFF
.,TRBJ2-7,few,14,TRBV5-1,TGCGCCAGCAGCCCAACACAGGGTTCCTACGAGCAGTACTTC,CASSPTQGSYEQYF
.,TRBJ2-7,.,15,TRBV7-2,TGTGCCAGCAGCTTCGGCCCCGGGGCCTCCTACGAGCAGTACTTC,CASSFGPGASYEQYF
.,TRBJ1-3,.,15,TRBV7-2,TGTGCCAGCAGCTTAGTGGGGCGAGCTGGAAACACCATATATTTT,CASSLVGRAGNTIYF
.,TRBJ1-5,.,16,TRBV7-2,TGTGCCAGCAGCTTAGACGGCACAGGGCCTAATCAGCCCCAGCATTTT,CASSLDGTGPNQPQHF
.,TRBJ2-7,.,16,TRBV21-1,TGTGCCAGCAGCAAAGTGAGGGGCAAGATAAACTACGAGCAGTACTTC,CASSKVRGKINYEQYF
TRBD1,TRBJ2-7,.,15,TRBV6-5,TGTGCCAGCAGCTCCGGGACAGGGAAGACCTACGAGCAGTACTTC,CASSSGTGKTYEQYF
.,TRBJ2-4,few,13,TRBV6-1,TGTGCCAGCAGGGTGCTAGCCAAAAACATTCAGTACTTC,CASRVLAKNIQYF
.,TRBJ2-7,.,15,TRBV10-1,TGCGCCAGCAGTGAGCCAGGGATGGGAGTGGGGGAGCAGTACTTC,CASSEPGMGVGEQYF
TRBD1,TRBJ2-7,.,18,TRBV7-2,TGTGCCAGCAGTTCCCCCTCGACCCGGGACAGGTTGCCCTACGAGCAGTACTTC,CASSSPSTRDRLPYEQYF
TRBD2,TRBJ2-1,.,15,TRBV4-3,TGCGCCAGCAGCCAAGAAGGAGCGGGAGGGGGACGGCAGTTCTTC,CASSQEGAGGGRQFF
.,TRBJ1-5,.,15,TRBV21-1,TGTGCCAGCAGAGGCCACCACTATAGCAATCAGCCCCAGCATTTT,CASRGHHYSNQPQHF
.,TRBJ1-5,.,13,TRBV29-1,TGCAGCGTTGGGATGGGGAATGGTCAGCCCCAGCATTTT,CSVGMGNGQPQHF